Listed here is a single T cell receptor (beta chain). Its matching antigen is unknown. Random-hexamer reverse transcription was applied to about 0.45 to 1 ug RNA. Amplification of TCR beta CDR3 across 54 Vbeta and 13 Jbeta was performed with immunoSEQ multiplex PCR. TCRdb itself ran the immunoSEQ multiplex PCR reads through MiXCR, one entry per CDR3 protein. The table records roughly 170,000 distinct CDR3 sequences, approximately 93% of them present only once. TCR beta sequencing was performed on blood CD8+ and CD4+ T cells. V was clipped by 2 bases and J by 5 bases, with 4 bases between them. The CDR3 contains 12 residues. This sample was included in a study of CD8 T cells in Susac syndrome. Study-wide results and caveats: The study recognized that its TCR sequencing and HLA analysis covered a relatively small number of individuals.

The sequence came from a human donor with multiple sclerosis. Input material: CD4+ T cells from PBMCs. The chain links TRBV12-3 or TRBV12-4 to TRBJ1-5, with D unresolved. This chain's CDR3 is CASSLIDQPQHF. The CDR3 nucleotides are TGTGCCAGCAGTTTAATTGATCAGCCCCAGCATTTT.